The 15 T cell receptor beta chains below come from one sample, sequenced in a study of blood T cell repertoires in COVID-19. Using immunoSEQ multiplex PCR, the repertoire was profiled, and TCRdb retains in-frame clones only, with some absent. This table has 200,000 to 250,000 clones, around 86% appearing once. The sequencing sample was made of peripheral blood. The source of these receptors is a woman in her 50s with COVID-19, enrolled during active disease.

This clone was seen repeatedly, ten times or more. The DNA for the CDR3 is TGCGCCAGCAGTGATCCGAGCACAGATACGCAGTATTTT. Protein product: CASSDPSTDTQYF. The chain is built from TRBV10-1 and TRBJ2-3; D remains unclear. Germline CDR1 and CDR2: WNHNN and SYGVQD (reference sequence). There are 13 residues in the CDR3. The V end lost 3 bases, the J end lost 0 bases, and 4 bases lay between the germline ends.

This chain connects TRBV19 to TRBJ2-1; 8 bases match TRBD2. This CDR3 has 14 amino acids. Germline CDR1 is LNHDA and CDR2 is SQIVND (reference sequence). J lost 8 bases, V lost 2 bases, and 5 bases had no gene match. The CDR3 spells CASSIHGLAYEQFF. For the CDR3, the DNA is TGTGCCAGTAGTATACACGGACTAGCCTATGAGCAGTTCTTC. The variable domain in full, completed from reference TRBV19 and TRBJ2-1, reads DGGITQSPKYLFRKEGQNVTLSCEQNLNHDAMYWYRQDPGQGLRLIYYSQIVNDFQKGDIAEGYSVSREKKESFPLTVTSAQKNPTAFYLCASSIHGLAYEQFFGPGTRLTVL.

The chain employs TRBV19 and TRBJ2-5; 12 bases are shared with TRBD2. The germline V gene encodes CDR1 LNHDA and CDR2 SQIVND (reference sequence). Trimming at V came to 4 bases and at J to 4 bases, leaving 7 bases not matched to a gene. The CDR3 spans 16 residues. DNA for the CDR3: TGTGCCAGTAGTACCTCTAGCGGGGGGGCCGGAGAGACCCAGTACTTC. Translation gives CASSTSSGGAGETQYF.

The V and J genes are TRBV5-1 and TRBJ2-5; no clear D gene. Trimming left V 0 bases short and J 5 bases short, with 20 bases between. Germline V CDR1 and CDR2: SGHRS, YFSETQ. This CDR3 comprises 17 residues. The CDR3 DNA reads TGCGCCAGCAGCTTGGGAGTCCTAAGTCAAGCCGTCGAGACCCAGTACTTC. Protein product: CASSLGVLSQAVETQYF.

The rearrangement links TRBV2 to TRBJ2-6; 8 nucleotides agree with TRBD1. J gave up 0 bases and V 11 bases, and 12 bases lay outside the gene matches. This CDR3 region has 17 residues. The germline V gene has CDR1 SNHLY and CDR2 FYNNEI. The CDR3 protein is CAGTTGTGPSGANVLTF. The DNA of the CDR3 is TGTGCCGGGACCACTGGGACAGGCCCCTCTGGGGCCAACGTCCTGACTTTC.

In this sample, this clone turned up a few times. V usage is TRBV5-1 and J usage is TRBJ1-4; D is uncertain. The CDR3 contains 12 residues. Trimming took 5 bases from V and 8 from J, leaving 10 bases between them. Germline assignment: CDR1 SGHRS and CDR2 YFSETQ. Written as DNA, the CDR3 is TGCGCCAGCAGGCGGGAAGGGGAAAAACTGTTTTTT. Its protein is CASRREGEKLFF.

The gene calls are TRBV5-8 and TRBJ1-5, with 10 positions matching TRBD1. J gave up 7 bases and V 3 bases, and 7 bases lay outside the gene matches. Looked up from germline, CDR1 is SGHTS and CDR2 is YDEGEE. The CDR3 loop spans 15 amino acids. The CDR3 here is CASSSTGGALQPQHF. In nucleotides, the CDR3 is TGTGCCAGCAGCTCGACAGGGGGCGCATTACAGCCCCAGCATTTT. The variable domain in full, with the rest retrieved from reference TRBV5-8 and TRBJ1-5, is EAGVTQSPTHLIKTRGQQATLRCSPISGHTSVYWYQQALGLGLQFLLWYDEGEERNRGNFPPRFSGRQFPNYSSELNVNALELEDSALYLCASSSTGGALQPQHFGDGTRLSIL.

Here the CDR3 DNA reads TGTGCCAGCAGCTGGCGGACAGGGAGGGAGACCCAGTACTTC. Encoded protein: CASSWRTGRETQYF. This chain connects TRBV5-6 to TRBJ2-5, with 8 bases matching TRBD1. The CDR3 consists of 14 residues. Per germline, CDR1 SGHDT and CDR2 YYEEEE. Germline trimming cut 3 bases from V and 5 bases from J; bases unmatched to any gene: 6. The full variable domain, its missing parts supplied by reference TRBV5-6 and TRBJ2-5, is DAGVTQSPTHLIKTRGQQVTLRCSPKSGHDTVSWYQQALGQGPQFIFQYYEEEERQRGNFPDRFSGHQFPNYSSELNVNALLLGDSALYLCASSWRTGRETQYFGPGTRLLVL.

This clone occurred once. This chain joins TRBV2 and TRBJ1-6, with TRBD1 matching over 8 bases. Germline V CDR1 and CDR2: SNHLY, FYNNEI. The CDR3 is 13 residues long. The V and J ends lost 7 bases and 9 bases, in that order; junction bases with no gene match: 5. The CDR3, as DNA: TGTGCCAGCAAGGGTCAGGGGGCTTCACCCCTCCACTTT. This translates into CASKGQGASPLHF.

The chain joins TRBV3-1 (or the pseudogene TRBV3-2) to TRBJ1-4, with 8 bases lining up with TRBD1. This CDR3 has 16 residues. Germline V gene sequence: CDR1 LGHDT, CDR2 YNNKEL (reference sequence). The V segment lost 4 bases and the J segment 7 bases; nucleotides outside the gene matches: 11. The CDR3 here is CASSLRQGFGSEKLFF. CDR3 nucleotide sequence: TGTGCCAGCAGCCTTCGACAGGGGTTTGGTAGTGAAAAACTGTTTTTT.

This clone was counted once. The rearrangement joins TRBV7-3 to TRBJ2-2; the match to TRBD2 covers 7 bases. In germline, CDR1 is SGHTA, CDR2 FQGTGA. The CDR3 length is 16 residues. After removal of 1 base from V and 6 bases from J, the junction contained 8 bases not matched to a gene. The CDR3: CASSLIGTTSSGELFF. The CDR3 DNA reads as TGTGCCAGCAGCTTAATAGGGACTACCTCGTCCGGGGAGCTGTTTTTT.

The chain joins TRBV5-8 to TRBJ1-2; 10 bases agree with TRBD1. The CDR3 runs 15 residues. The V gene's germline CDR1 is SGHTS and CDR2 YDEGEE. V shed 0 bases and J 6 bases; nucleotides not matched to a gene: 5. CDR3 residues: CASSLVPGQGHGYTF. The CDR3 nucleotides are TGTGCCAGCAGCTTGGTCCCGGGACAGGGGCATGGCTACACCTTC.

The chain uses TRBV5-1 and TRBJ2-5; D might be TRBD2 (6 bases). V dropped 0 bases and J dropped 4 bases, with 13 bases sitting between them. Germline CDR1 reads SGHRS; CDR2 reads YFSETQ. The CDR3 loop spans 15 amino acids. CDR3 in DNA: TGCGCCAGCAGCTTGGGTGGCGGGGAGACAGAGACCCAGTACTTC. Protein product: CASSLGGGETETQYF.

CDR3 bases: TGTGCCAGTAGTATCTTGGACACCACAAGGGGTGAAGCTTTCTTT. Protein: CASSILDTTRGEAFF. The V and J genes are TRBV19 and TRBJ1-1; D is possibly TRBD1 (5 bases). In germline, CDR1 is LNHDA, CDR2 SQIVND (reference sequence). This CDR3 comprises 15 residues. Trimming cost V 3 bases and J 7 bases, with 18 bases left between them.

In DNA, the CDR3 is TGTGCCAGCAGCTTGGCGGGTAGCGGGGGCCTCACAGATACGCAGTATTTT. It yields the protein CASSLAGSGGLTDTQYF. This chain uses TRBV5-4 with TRBJ2-3; 9 nucleotides agree with TRBD2. The CDR3 extends over 17 amino acids. J lost 2 bases, V lost 0 bases, and 7 bases had no gene match. CDR1 and CDR2 (germline): SGHNT, YYREEE (reference sequence). The full variable domain, in which reference TRBV5-4 and TRBJ2-3 provide the parts outside the CDR3, is ETGVTQSPTHLIKTRGQQVTLRCSSQSGHNTVSWYQQALGQGPQFIFQYYREEENGRGNFPPRFSGLQFPNYSSELNVNALELDDSALYLCASSLAGSGGLTDTQYFGPGTRLTVL.